This passage covers 27 T cell receptor beta chains from one sample sequenced in a study of T cells in Graves' hyperthyroidism and ophthalmopathy. Amplified TCR beta CDR3 regions came from RNA transcripts. The HTBI primer set served for first-round RT-PCR of the TCR CDR3. TCRdb analysed the multiplex PCR reads with MiXCR anew, one entry per CDR3 protein. The sample has 500,000 to 650,000 distinct CDR3 sequences; around 43% are singletons. The sequencing input was peripheral blood or thyroid tissue (not recorded which). Receptor source: an adult woman with Graves' disease, either hyperthyroidism or ophthalmopathy (not recorded which).

This clonotype was recorded at least ten times. The chain uses TRBV5-1 and TRBJ2-2; 12 bases match TRBD1. The length of the CDR3 is 17 residues. With V trimmed by 3 bases and J by 4 bases, 7 bases remained unmatched. CDR1 and CDR2 from the germline V gene are SGHRS and YFSETQ. Written as DNA, the CDR3 is TGCGCCAGCAGCTATCAGGGACAGGGGGCGACCACCGGGGAGCTGTTTTTT. Protein product: CASSYQGQGATTGELFF.

In nucleotides, the CDR3 is TGCAGTGCTTTCTCCCGGCAGGTAGCCTACGAGCAGTACTTC. This codes for CSAFSRQVAYEQYF. The rearrangement uses TRBV20-1 and TRBJ2-7; no clear D. This CDR3 has 14 amino acids. Trimming shortened V by 5 bases and J by 2 bases, and 16 bases separated the two germline ends. The germline gives CDR1 DFQATT, CDR2 SNEGSKA (reference sequence).

This chain joins TRBV29-1 and TRBJ2-7, with 8 bases that match TRBD1. Looked up from germline, CDR1 is SQVTM and CDR2 is ANQGSEA. CDR3 size: 13 residues. Unmatched junction bases numbered 9, after V lost 8 bases and J lost 3 bases. Here the CDR3 DNA reads TGCAGCAGTTCAGGACAGGGTGTCTACGAGCAGTACTTC. This gives the protein CSSSGQGVYEQYF.

The sample holds one count of this clonotype. The genes are TRBV20-1 and TRBJ2-7; D unresolved. The V end was cut by 0 bases, the J end by 3 bases, with 9 bases between. Germline V gene lookup returns CDR1 DFQATT and CDR2 SNEGSKA (reference sequence). This CDR3 comprises 13 residues. CDR3 sequence reads: CSARDPGNYEQYF. The CDR3 DNA is TGCAGTGCTAGAGATCCCGGAAACTACGAGCAGTACTTC.

The V gene is TRBV7-9, the J gene TRBJ1-2; D is perhaps TRBD1 (6 bases). The CDR3 has 14 amino acids. Germline lookup yields CDR1 SEHNR and CDR2 FQNEAQ (reference sequence). Trimming took 3 bases from V and 2 from J, leaving 10 bases between them. CDR3 sequence reads: CASSFLQGNYGYTF. The CDR3 bases are TGTGCCAGCAGCTTTTTGCAGGGGAACTATGGCTACACCTTC. Supplemented by reference TRBV7-9 and TRBJ1-2, the full variable domain reads DTGVSQNPRHKITKRGQNVTFRCDPISEHNRLYWYRQTLGQGPEFLTYFQNEAQLEKSRLLSDRFSAERPKGSFSTLEIQRTEQGDSAMYLCASSFLQGNYGYTFGSGTRLTVV.

A few counts support this clonotype. The chain employs TRBV6-6 and TRBJ1-1, with TRBD1 matching over 8 bases. The CDR3 is made up of 17 amino acids. With V trimmed by 5 bases and J by 4 bases, 15 bases remained unmatched. Germline values: CDR1 MNHNY, CDR2 SVGAGI (reference sequence). The CDR3 region is CASSPNRGARGGTEAFF. CDR3 in DNA: TGTGCCAGCAGTCCCAACAGGGGGGCACGAGGAGGCACTGAAGCTTTCTTT.

This clonotype was recorded at least ten times. CDR3 amino acids: CSVGGGMGYGYTF. The DNA of the CDR3 is TGCAGCGTTGGGGGAGGGATGGGCTATGGCTACACCTTC. This chain connects TRBV29-1 to TRBJ1-2; D gene unclear. The germline V gene encodes CDR1 SQVTM and CDR2 ANQGSEA. The CDR3 contains 13 residues. Trimming took 4 bases from V and 4 from J, leaving 13 bases between them.

This chain uses TRBV10-1 with TRBJ2-2; 8 bases fit TRBD1. After removal of 6 bases from V and 7 bases from J, the junction contained 7 bases not matched to a gene. Germline loops: CDR1 WNHNN, CDR2 SYGVQD (reference sequence). This CDR3 region has 14 residues. This chain's CDR3 is CASRDRAYGGELFF. In DNA, the CDR3 is TGCGCCAGCAGGGACAGGGCTTATGGCGGGGAGCTGTTTTTT.

The rearrangement joins TRBV11-2 to TRBJ1-6; TRBD1 matches at 7 bases. CDR1 is SGHAT, CDR2 FQNNGV, per germline. The CDR3 contains 18 residues. Losses at the gene ends were 5 bases for V and 0 bases for J; bases not matched to a gene: 10. For the CDR3, the DNA is TGTGCCAGCAGCAATAGACAGGGAGACAGCTCCTATAATTCACCCCTCCACTTT. Residues: CASSNRQGDSSYNSPLHF.

The chain uses TRBV7-2 and TRBJ1-6; maybe TRBD1 (5 bases). In germline, CDR1 is SGHTA, CDR2 FQGNSA. The CDR3 has 16 residues. V lost 8 bases to trimming and J lost 7 bases, with 21 bases between them. For the CDR3, the DNA is TGTGCCAGCGGCGCCCGAGGGTGGACACGCAATTCACCCCTCCACTTT. This sequence encodes CASGARGWTRNSPLHF.

There are a few counts of this clonotype. The V gene is TRBV7-6, the J gene TRBJ2-7; D not resolved. V was cut by 1 base and J by 6 bases, with 13 bases left in between. There are 14 residues in the CDR3. Per germline, CDR1 SGHVS and CDR2 FNYEAQ. The DNA of the CDR3 is TGTGCCAGCAGCTTAGTTGAAGGGAAAATCGAGCAGTACTTC. It specifies CASSLVEGKIEQYF.

The table lists this clonotype with many counts. V and J are TRBV28 and TRBJ1-5, with TRBD1 as a possible D gene (6 bases). The CDR3 sequence is 15 residues long. Germline CDR1 MDHEN, CDR2 SYDVKM. V was clipped by 3 bases and J by 4 bases, with 13 bases between them. CDR3 residues: CASSLSDRWNQPQHF. For the CDR3, the DNA is TGTGCCAGCAGTTTGAGCGACAGGTGGAATCAGCCCCAGCATTTT.

This clonotype was recorded a few times. This sequence joins TRBV24-1 and TRBJ2-2; maybe TRBD2 (6 bases). The length of the CDR3 is 11 residues. The V end was cut by 9 bases, the J end by 9 bases, with 10 bases between. Per the germline V gene, CDR1 is KGHDR and CDR2 is SFDVKD. In DNA, the CDR3 is TGTGCCACCGGAGGGGCTAGGGAGCTGTTTTTT. Amino acid sequence: CATGGARELFF.

This clonotype was found many times. The genes are TRBV7-9 and TRBJ1-1; TRBD1 matches at 9 bases. The CDR3 is 13 amino acids. Germline CDR1 and CDR2: SEHNR and FQNEAQ (reference sequence). V lost 5 bases and J lost 7; bases outside the gene matches: 5. The CDR3 coding sequence is TGTGCCAGCAGCCGCGGACAGGGGCGTGAAGCTTTCTTT. Translating it yields CASSRGQGREAFF.

The rearrangement joins TRBV7-3 to TRBJ2-7; 8 nucleotides match TRBD1. The CDR3 totals 13 residues. Germline V gene data show CDR1 as SGHTA and CDR2 as FQGTGA. V gave up 6 bases and J gave up 7 bases; unmatched junction bases: 8. The CDR3 sequence is CASSPRQGREQYF. DNA for the CDR3: TGTGCCAGCAGTCCCCGACAGGGGAGGGAGCAGTACTTC.

This clonotype turned up a few times. The chain links TRBV4-1 to TRBJ2-2; 7 nucleotides align to TRBD2. The CDR3 totals 16 residues. Germline loops: CDR1 MGHRA, CDR2 YSYEKL. V gave up 4 bases and J gave up 2 bases; unmatched junction bases: 7. The CDR3 spells CASSPFSGGNTGELFF. DNA of the CDR3: TGCGCCAGCAGCCCGTTTTCGGGGGGAAACACCGGGGAGCTGTTTTTT.

This clonotype was observed at least ten times. The chain is built from TRBV20-1 and TRBJ1-3; D gene uncertain. Germline V gene data show CDR1 as DFQATT and CDR2 as SNEGSKA (reference sequence). The CDR3 has 14 amino acids. V lost 0 bases and J lost 0, with 6 bases in between. CDR3 DNA sequence: TGCAGTGCTAGAGATCACGGCTCTGGAAACACCATATATTTT. This gives the protein CSARDHGSGNTIYF.

This clonotype was seen repeatedly, ten times or more. DNA for the CDR3: TGTGCCAGCAGCTTAGAAAGTAACACTGAAGCTTTCTTT. It yields the protein CASSLESNTEAFF. The chain uses TRBV11-3 and TRBJ1-1; D unresolved. V was shortened by 0 bases and J by 2 bases, with 4 bases between the two germline ends. The CDR3 contains 13 residues. From germline, CDR1 is SGHNT and CDR2 YENEEA.

The rearrangement links TRBV20-1 to TRBJ2-5, with 13 bases identical to TRBD2. Trimming took 5 bases from V and 5 from J; bases not matched to a gene: 8. CDR1 is DFQATT, CDR2 SNEGSKA, per germline (reference sequence). The CDR3 has 15 amino acids. This CDR3 is CSAGKLAGGRETQYF. In DNA, the CDR3 is TGCAGTGCTGGCAAACTAGCGGGAGGGCGTGAGACCCAGTACTTC.

The chain employs TRBV7-2 and TRBJ2-7; 8 bases are a match to TRBD2. The CDR3 runs 16 residues. Germline values: CDR1 SGHTA, CDR2 FQGNSA. The V and J ends lost 5 bases and 4 bases, in that order; junction bases with no gene match: 13. This CDR3 is CASSPRRSSGQYEQYF. For the CDR3, the DNA is TGTGCCAGCAGCCCGCGGCGGTCTAGCGGGCAATACGAGCAGTACTTC.

The chain uses TRBV10-3 and TRBJ1-4; TRBD1 matches 10 bases. CDR1 ENHRY and CDR2 SYGVKD come from the germline V gene. The CDR3 length is 16 residues. V lost 0 bases to trimming and J lost 5 bases; unmatched junction nucleotides: 3. CDR3 amino acids: CAISESWTGGNEKLFF. For the CDR3, the DNA is TGTGCCATCAGTGAGTCGTGGACAGGGGGAAATGAAAAACTGTTTTTT.

V usage is TRBV11-2 and J usage is TRBJ2-5; D gene ambiguous. The germline gives CDR1 SGHAT, CDR2 FQNNGV. The CDR3 extends over 14 amino acids. The V gene lost 2 bases and the J gene lost 1 base, with 8 bases spanning the gap. Here the CDR3 reads CASSLRRTQETQYF. The CDR3 DNA reads as TGTGCCAGCAGCTTACGACGTACCCAAGAGACCCAGTACTTC. Together with reference TRBV11-2 and TRBJ2-5, the CDR3 gives the full variable domain: EAGVAQSPRYKIIEKRQSVAFWCNPISGHATLYWYQQILGQGPKLLIQFQNNGVVDDSQLPKDRFSAERLKGVDSTLKIQPAKLEDSAVYLCASSLRRTQETQYFGPGTRLLVL.

Many counts were recorded for this clonotype. The chain combines TRBV4-1 with TRBJ2-7; 8 bases line up with TRBD2. This CDR3 is built from 15 residues. V lost 3 bases and J lost 3; bases outside the gene matches: 7. Germline CDR1 is MGHRA and CDR2 is YSYEKL. The DNA of the CDR3 is TGCGCCAGCAGCCATTCCCCGGGACTAGACTACGAGCAGTACTTC. This gives the protein CASSHSPGLDYEQYF.

The table lists this clonotype with a few counts. This chain's CDR3 is CASSPGTGVNQPQHF. The CDR3 region has the DNA TGTGCCAGCAGTCCCGGGACAGGGGTCAATCAGCCCCAGCATTTT. The V and J genes are TRBV28 and TRBJ1-5; 10 bases match TRBD1. Trimming removed 5 bases from V and 3 bases from J; junction bases left unmatched: 4. The CDR3 runs to 15 residues. Germline V CDR1 and CDR2: MDHEN, SYDVKM.

This chain's CDR3 is CSSERGDAAYEQYF. In DNA, the CDR3 is TGCAGCAGTGAAAGGGGGGACGCGGCCTACGAGCAGTACTTC. The chain recombines TRBV29-1 with TRBJ2-7; either TRBD1 or TRBD2 may supply D (6 bases each). The V and J ends lost 8 bases and 2 bases respectively, with 19 bases between them. The CDR3 contains 14 residues. Looked up from germline, CDR1 is SQVTM and CDR2 is ANQGSEA.

This clonotype appeared many times. The chain joins TRBV7-2 to TRBJ2-2; D not certain. Germline V gene lookup returns CDR1 SGHTA and CDR2 FQGNSA. This CDR3 is 14 amino acids long. The V gene lost 4 bases and the J gene lost 2 bases, with 8 bases spanning the gap. In DNA form, the CDR3 reads TGTGCCAGCAGCTCCACTCAAAACACCGGGGAGCTGTTTTTT. Translated: CASSSTQNTGELFF.

The sample holds a few counts of this clonotype. One end of the junction varies from germline; a read error may be responsible. The chain uses TRBV2 and TRBJ2-2, with D possibly called TRBD1 or TRBD2 (5 bases each). CDR1 and CDR2 from the germline V gene are SNHLY and FYNNEI. This CDR3 comprises 13 residues. In DNA, the CDR3 is TGTGCCAGCAGTGGACAGAGGGGCGGGCAGCTGTTTTTT. Its translation: CASSGQRGGQLFF.